One and the same sample provided the 4 T cell receptor beta chains below, sequenced in a study of T-cell reconstitution after alpha-beta-depleted transplantation in children. TCRbeta library preparation incorporated unique molecular identifiers. From the PCR reads, TCRdb called clonotypes with MiXCR, one entry per CDR3 protein. The sample comprises 350,000 to 500,000 distinct CDR3 sequences, about 40% of which are singletons, and about 30% rests with the top ten. This specimen was PBMCs, taken before TCRalphabeta/CD19-depleted stem cell transplant. These receptors were collected from a girl aged 2 to 9 with aplastic anemia, due to receive a stem cell transplant.

This clonotype showed up many times. This chain links TRBV5-1 with TRBJ2-5; perhaps D is TRBD1 or TRBD2 (5 bases each). This CDR3 contains 14 residues. Germline values: CDR1 SGHRS, CDR2 YFSETQ. Trimming took 3 bases from V and 1 from J, leaving 10 bases between them. CDR3 protein: CASSSGRLQETQYF. DNA of the CDR3: TGCGCCAGCAGCTCGGGACGGCTCCAAGAGACCCAGTACTTC.

This clonotype was counted between two and nine times. V gene TRBV5-1 combines with J gene TRBJ2-5; a weak D match, TRBD2 (6 bases). CDR1 and CDR2 (germline): SGHRS, YFSETQ. This CDR3 region has 14 residues. V dropped 7 bases and J dropped 1 base, with 14 bases sitting between them. The CDR3: CASCGAATQETQYF. DNA for the CDR3: TGCGCCAGCTGCGGGGCAGCCACCCAAGAGACCCAGTACTTC. Filled out from reference TRBV5-1 and TRBJ2-5, the complete variable domain reads KAGVTQTPRYLIKTRGQQVTLSCSPISGHRSVSWYQQTPGQGLQFLFEYFSETQRNKGNFPGRFSGRQFSNSRSEMNVSTLELGDSALYLCASCGAATQETQYFGPGTRLLVL.

There are many counts of this clonotype. The chain combines TRBV7-9 with TRBJ2-7, with 11 positions matching TRBD1. The CDR3 has 14 residues. Per the germline V gene, CDR1 is SEHNR and CDR2 is FQNEAQ (reference sequence). Trimming at V came to 5 bases and at J to 4 bases, leaving 4 bases not matched to a gene. The CDR3 DNA follows: TGTGCCAGCAGCAACCGGGACAGGGGGTACGAGCAGTACTTC. The encoded protein is CASSNRDRGYEQYF.

The chain links TRBV4-1 to TRBJ2-2; possible D gene TRBD2, 5 bases. Trimming cost V 1 base and J 7 bases, with 13 bases left between them. Germline CDR1 MGHRA, CDR2 YSYEKL. CDR3 length: 15 amino acids. In DNA form, the CDR3 reads TGCGCCAGCAGCCAAGTGAAGGGAGATCACGGGGAGCTGTTTTTT. Amino acids: CASSQVKGDHGELFF.